One sample yielded the 32 T cell receptor beta chains listed below, sequenced in a study of blood T cell repertoires in COVID-19. The protocol was immunoSEQ multiplex PCR, while the TCRdb copy is restricted to in-frame clones and leaves out a portion. Here the sample spans some 450,000 clones, about 87% being singletons. The source material was peripheral blood. The source is a young man with COVID-19, enrolled during active disease.

The rearrangement links TRBV9 to TRBJ2-1; 9 nucleotides agree with TRBD2. Germline lookup yields CDR1 SGDLS and CDR2 YYNGEE. The junction had 6 bases not matched to a gene; V was cut back by 3 bases and J by 2 bases. The CDR3 sequence is 16 residues long. The DNA of the CDR3 is TGTGCCAGCAGCGGCAGAATAGCGGGAGCCTACAATGAGCAGTTCTTC. This translates into CASSGRIAGAYNEQFF.

The count of this clone is one. The J gene is TRBJ1-5, the V gene TRBV9; possible D gene TRBD1, 5 bases. CDR3 length: 15 residues. V was cut by 0 bases and J by 4 bases, with 11 bases left in between. Germline CDR1 reads SGDLS; CDR2 reads YYNGEE. CDR3 region: CASSVGGAGNQPQHF. The CDR3 nucleotides read TGTGCCAGCAGCGTAGGCGGGGCAGGGAATCAGCCCCAGCATTTT.

V and J are TRBV30 and TRBJ2-1; D perhaps matches TRBD2 (6 bases). Germline assignment: CDR1 GTSNPN and CDR2 SVGIG (reference sequence). This CDR3 comprises 15 residues. Trimming shortened V by 0 bases and J by 4 bases, and 13 bases separated the two germline ends. The CDR3 spells CAWSVPLAGYNEQFF. The CDR3 DNA follows: TGTGCCTGGAGTGTACCACTAGCTGGTTACAATGAGCAGTTCTTC.

The V and J genes are TRBV2 and TRBJ1-3, with unresolved D. This CDR3 spans 14 amino acids. The V end lost 2 bases, the J end lost 2 bases, and 7 bases lay between the germline ends. Germline CDR1 reads SNHLY; CDR2 reads FYNNEI. The CDR3: CASSEWRTGNTIYF. The CDR3 DNA follows: TGTGCCAGCAGTGAATGGAGGACTGGAAACACCATATATTTT.

The chain links TRBV5-1 to TRBJ2-1, with 8 bases aligning to TRBD2. Germline V gives CDR1 SGHRS, CDR2 YFSETQ. The CDR3 has 18 amino acids. V shed 4 bases, J shed 5 bases, and the junction held 17 bases outside the gene matches. The CDR3 bases are TGCGCCAGCAGCCACGACTTTGCGGGAGCGGGAGTCCACAATGAGCAGTTCTTC. Amino acids: CASSHDFAGAGVHNEQFF.

This chain connects TRBV29-1 to TRBJ2-1; 10 nucleotides line up with TRBD2. The germline CDR1 and CDR2 sequences are SQVTM and ANQGSEA. V was clipped by 7 bases and J by 9 bases; unmatched bases: 12. The CDR3 consists of 14 residues. The CDR3 here is CSGQESGGAGEQFF. CDR3 in DNA: TGCAGCGGGCAGGAGAGCGGGGGGGCCGGTGAGCAGTTCTTC.

This sequence joins TRBV9 and TRBJ1-1, with 8 bases lining up with TRBD1. Trimming removed 0 bases from V and 9 bases from J; junction bases left unmatched: 10. The germline V gene has CDR1 SGDLS and CDR2 YYNGEE. CDR3 length equals 15 residues. The CDR3 DNA is TGTGCCAGCAGCGTAGTTGGCCAGGGGGCGGTTAAAGCTTTCTTT. Translating it yields CASSVVGQGAVKAFF.

This chain joins TRBV4-2 and TRBJ2-2; 13 bases fit TRBD2. The CDR3 has 16 amino acids. J was trimmed by 6 bases and V by 4 bases; bases with no gene match: 5. Germline V gene lookup returns CDR1 LGHNA and CDR2 YNFKEQ. CDR3 in DNA: TGTGCCAGCAGCCTAGGACTAGCGGGGGATGCCGGGGAGCTGTTTTTT. The encoded protein is CASSLGLAGDAGELFF.

The chain links TRBV29-1 to TRBJ2-3; D is perhaps TRBD1 (6 bases). This CDR3 contains 14 residues. The V end lost 7 bases, the J end lost 2 bases, and 16 bases lay between the germline ends. From germline, CDR1 is SQVTM and CDR2 ANQGSEA. As DNA, the CDR3 is TGCAGCGGAGTCCGGGACATTTACACAGATACGCAGTATTTT. Protein: CSGVRDIYTDTQYF.

CDR3 loop: CASSLGQGFYEQYF. As DNA, the CDR3 is TGTGCCAGCAGTTTGGGACAGGGCTTCTACGAGCAGTACTTC. The chain is built from TRBV27 and TRBJ2-7; 9 bases agree with TRBD1. The CDR3 extends over 14 amino acids. Trimming cost V 3 bases and J 3 bases; bases outside gene matches: 3. CDR1 and CDR2 from the germline V gene are MNHEY and SMNVEV (reference sequence).

The chain is built from TRBV19 and TRBJ2-7; 11 bases map to TRBD2. The CDR3 contains 18 residues. Trimming at V came to 5 bases and at J to 1 base, leaving 13 bases not matched to a gene. The V gene's germline CDR1 is LNHDA and CDR2 SQIVND (reference sequence). CDR3 residues: CASSPRRSTSGGSYEQYF. In DNA form, the CDR3 reads TGTGCCAGTAGTCCCCGCCGGTCCACTAGCGGGGGATCCTACGAGCAGTACTTC.

The chain is built from TRBV7-3 and TRBJ2-1; no firm D call. The V end lost 1 base, the J end lost 0 bases, and 10 bases lay between the germline ends. This CDR3 has 16 amino acids. Germline V gene lookup returns CDR1 SGHTA and CDR2 FQGTGA. The CDR3 bases are TGTGCCAGCAGCTTAAGTGGAGACCCCTCCTACAATGAGCAGTTCTTC. This sequence encodes CASSLSGDPSYNEQFF.

This clone came up once. The chain uses TRBV18 and TRBJ2-2; the D gene is possibly TRBD1 (6 bases). From germline, CDR1 is KGHSH and CDR2 LQKENI. V lost 6 bases, J lost 7 bases, and 15 bases lay in between. The CDR3 length is 14 residues. CDR3 sequence (DNA): TGTGCCAGCTCCGTGGACAGAGACAACGGGGAGCTGTTTTTT. The encoded protein is CASSVDRDNGELFF.

This chain links TRBV5-1 with TRBJ2-7; TRBD2 might be the D (6 bases). V lost 4 bases and J 0 bases, leaving 20 bases between the germline ends. In germline, CDR1 is SGHRS, CDR2 YFSETQ. CDR3 size: 17 residues. CDR3 sequence: CASSPERSGGSSYEQYF. CDR3 DNA sequence: TGCGCCAGCAGCCCAGAGCGGTCTGGGGGGAGCTCCTACGAGCAGTACTTC. Full variable domain (outside the CDR3, taken from reference TRBV5-1 and TRBJ2-7): KAGVTQTPRYLIKTRGQQVTLSCSPISGHRSVSWYQQTPGQGLQFLFEYFSETQRNKGNFPGRFSGRQFSNSRSEMNVSTLELGDSALYLCASSPERSGGSSYEQYFGPGTRLTVT.

The V and J genes are TRBV13 and TRBJ1-2; 7 bases are a match to TRBD1. Looked up from germline, CDR1 is PRHDT and CDR2 is FYEKMQ (reference sequence). V lost 5 bases and J lost 7; bases outside the gene matches: 10. CDR3 length: 14 amino acids. CDR3 sequence reads: CASSKRQGSSGYTF. The CDR3 region has the DNA TGTGCCAGCAGCAAAAGACAGGGTAGCTCTGGCTACACCTTC.

The chain combines TRBV19 with TRBJ1-2; 9 nucleotides line up with TRBD1. Trimming took 7 bases from V and 5 from J; bases not matched to a gene: 8. This CDR3 contains 14 residues. Germline V lookup: CDR1 LNHDA, CDR2 SQIVND (reference sequence). The CDR3 DNA is TGTGCCAGTAAACAAGGACAGGGGACTTATGGCTACACCTTC. It specifies CASKQGQGTYGYTF.

V gene TRBV27 combines with J gene TRBJ1-6; TRBD1 might be the D (6 bases). Germline CDR1 reads MNHEY; CDR2 reads SMNVEV (reference sequence). This CDR3 region has 15 residues. The V and J ends lost 3 bases and 9 bases respectively, with 15 bases between them. The CDR3 protein is CASSLERGSFSPLHF. DNA of the CDR3: TGTGCCAGCAGTTTGGAAAGGGGGAGTTTTTCACCCCTCCACTTT.

This clone was recorded only once. This chain uses TRBV10-2 with TRBJ2-7; D perhaps matches TRBD1 (6 bases). V lost 8 bases, J lost 2 bases, and 13 bases lay in between. Germline V CDR1 and CDR2: WSHSY, SAAADI. This CDR3 contains 13 residues. The chain's CDR3 is CASLDRWAYEQYF. In DNA, the CDR3 is TGCGCCAGCTTAGACAGGTGGGCCTACGAGCAGTACTTC.

This clone has a single count. The V and J genes are TRBV3-1 (or the pseudogene TRBV3-2) and TRBJ2-3, with 8 bases fitting TRBD1. The CDR3 sequence is 16 residues long. Germline V gene sequence: CDR1 LGHDT, CDR2 YNNKEL (reference sequence). V lost 4 bases to trimming and J lost 7 bases; unmatched junction nucleotides: 13. The CDR3 reads CASSPGVRTGTHTQYF. In DNA form, the CDR3 reads TGTGCCAGCAGCCCAGGTGTCCGGACAGGGACTCATACGCAGTATTTT.

The chain couples TRBV27 to TRBJ2-1; 10 nucleotides match TRBD2. The V gene end was trimmed by 5 bases and the J gene end by 3 bases; junction bases not matched to a gene: 4. Per germline, CDR1 MNHEY and CDR2 SMNVEV (reference sequence). This CDR3 region has 15 residues. CDR3 DNA sequence: TGTGCCAGCAGTCTCGGGACTAGCGACTACAATGAGCAGTTCTTC. It is translated as CASSLGTSDYNEQFF.

The V call is TRBV19, the J call TRBJ1-5; the D is unclear. The CDR3 runs 13 residues. Germline assignment: CDR1 LNHDA and CDR2 SQIVND (reference sequence). Trimming pared 2 bases from V and 4 bases from J, leaving 6 bases between. The CDR3 DNA sequence: TGTGCCAGTAGTATAAACAGAAATCAGCCCCAGCATTTT. Translated, it gives CASSINRNQPQHF.

The chain joins TRBV7-3 to TRBJ2-1, with 7 bases fitting TRBD2. The CDR3 spans 15 residues. J was trimmed by 9 bases and V by 5 bases; bases with no gene match: 13. Germline CDR1 is SGHTA and CDR2 is FQGTGA. CDR3 coding DNA: TGTGCCAGCAGCCTTTCTGGGGGGAGGGCCACTGAGCAGTTCTTC. Its protein product is CASSLSGGRATEQFF.

The sample holds a few counts of this clone. The chain links TRBV2 to TRBJ2-1; the D gene is possibly TRBD2 (5 bases). CDR3 size: 14 residues. From germline, CDR1 is SNHLY and CDR2 FYNNEI. The ends were cut back, 3 bases at V and 8 bases at J, with 14 bases in the middle. The CDR3 DNA follows: TGTGCCAGCAGTGATTTATCGGACTCCGATGAGCAGTTCTTC. Translating gives CASSDLSDSDEQFF.

The chain carries TRBV27 and TRBJ1-5; 7 nucleotides match TRBD1. The germline V gene has CDR1 MNHEY and CDR2 SMNVEV (reference sequence). V lost 6 bases to trimming and J lost 4 bases; unmatched junction nucleotides: 15. The CDR3 sequence is 17 residues long. CDR3: CASSPIHGTDINQPQHF. Written as DNA, the CDR3 is TGTGCCAGCAGCCCTATTCACGGGACAGACATTAATCAGCCCCAGCATTTT.

V and J are TRBV11-2 and TRBJ2-1; D gene uncertain. In germline, CDR1 is SGHAT, CDR2 FQNNGV. CDR3 length: 14 amino acids. Trimming removed 2 bases at V and 7 bases at J, with 12 bases between. CDR3 sequence: CASSLLLDPNEQFF. Written as DNA, the CDR3 is TGTGCCAGCAGCTTATTGCTAGACCCAAATGAGCAGTTCTTC.

This chain uses TRBV18 with TRBJ1-1, with D possibly TRBD1 on 6 matching bases. The CDR3 has 14 residues. V lost 6 bases to trimming and J lost 1 base, with 12 bases between them. In germline, CDR1 is KGHSH, CDR2 LQKENI. CDR3 DNA sequence: TGTGCCAGCTCTCAACTGGACAGGAACACTGAAGCTTTCTTT. It specifies CASSQLDRNTEAFF.

This CDR3 reads CASSFGTDTQYF. The CDR3 DNA reads TGTGCCAGCAGCTTCGGCACAGATACGCAGTATTTT. The rearrangement joins TRBV5-4 to TRBJ2-3; D is ambiguous. Per the germline V gene, CDR1 is SGHNT and CDR2 is YYREEE (reference sequence). The CDR3 has 12 amino acids. V lost 2 bases, J lost 1 base, and 2 bases lay in between.

The rearrangement links TRBV4-1 to TRBJ2-7; 10 bases line up with TRBD1. J gave up 5 bases and V 0 bases, and 7 bases lay outside the gene matches. The CDR3 runs 16 residues. CDR1 MGHRA and CDR2 YSYEKL come from the germline V gene. CDR3 region: CASSQEAGTGAHEQYF. The CDR3 bases are TGCGCCAGCAGCCAAGAAGCCGGGACAGGGGCCCACGAGCAGTACTTC.

The gene calls are TRBV2 and TRBJ2-5; a possible D gene is TRBD2 (7 bases). The CDR3 covers 16 residues. The V gene lost 3 bases and the J gene lost 5 bases, with 19 bases spanning the gap. Per germline, CDR1 SNHLY and CDR2 FYNNEI. CDR3 in amino acids: CASSDAGATTEETQYF. CDR3 DNA sequence: TGTGCCAGCAGTGATGCGGGGGCAACTACGGAGGAGACCCAGTACTTC.

This sequence joins TRBV6-2 or TRBV6-3 and TRBJ1-5, with no clear D. Per germline, CDR1 MNHEY and CDR2 SVGEGT. Trimming removed 1 base from V and 3 bases from J, with 10 bases in between. CDR3 length equals 15 residues. The CDR3 region is CASSYLGGLNQPQHF. The CDR3, as DNA: TGTGCCAGCAGTTACTTAGGAGGCCTCAATCAGCCCCAGCATTTT.

The chain couples TRBV18 to TRBJ1-3; possibly TRBD1 for D (6 bases). Germline CDR1 reads KGHSH; CDR2 reads LQKENI. There are 14 residues in the CDR3. Trimming shortened V by 2 bases and J by 4 bases, and 9 bases separated the two germline ends. CDR3 protein: CASSPGQHGNTIYF. The CDR3 coding sequence is TGTGCCAGCTCACCAGGACAGCACGGAAACACCATATATTTT.

The chain employs TRBV5-4 and TRBJ2-7; 10 bases are a match to TRBD1. V lost 3 bases to trimming and J lost 5 bases; unmatched junction nucleotides: 8. The CDR3 loop spans 15 amino acids. Germline V gene sequence: CDR1 SGHNT, CDR2 YYREEE (reference sequence). Here the CDR3 DNA reads TGTGCCAGCAGCTCCAGACAGGGGGCCCTCGACGAGCAGTACTTC. Translation: CASSSRQGALDEQYF.